The T cell receptor (beta chain) described here comes from a study of cytotoxic CD8 clonotypes in ibrutinib-treated CLL. About the study: Response sampling came at median 12 months of treatment, ranging about 6 to 36 months. Study conclusions and caveats: Sampling times differed between sustained-remission and progressing patients. Clonality showed a rise at ibrutinib response that reversed toward baseline at progression. In comparison with age-matched healthy donors, baseline clonality was higher and tracked circulating CD8+ T-cell counts.

The method was immunoSEQ multiplex PCR; TCRdb's version includes in-frame clones alone and lacks a portion of them. Altogether 30,000 to 40,000 clones are present, 49% being singletons, with the ten largest covering about 19%. CDR3 length equals 14 residues. The V and J ends lost 0 bases and 5 bases respectively, with 10 bases between them. Germline CDR1 reads KGHSH; CDR2 reads LQKENI. On this clone: Its cognate antigen is unknown.

This TCR was sampled from a human donor with chronic lymphocytic leukemia. The chain recombines TRBV18 with TRBJ2-5, with D uncertain. The specimen comprised PBMCs, sampled before ibrutinib treatment. Here the CDR3 reads CASSPPGLSETQYF. CDR3 nucleotide sequence: TGTGCCAGCTCACCACCAGGCCTCTCTGAGACCCAGTACTTC.